This T cell receptor (beta chain) was recorded in a study of blood T cell repertoires in COVID-19 (TCRdb year 2020). About the investigation overall: Collaborator samples came from the United States, Italy and Spain and covered acute and convalescent phases of COVID-19. HLA class I and class II types, where available, came from metadata supplied by the sample provider rather than from assay-based typing. The repertoires were made available in a free public database intended to serve as a resource for research on the immune response to SARS-CoV-2. Subjects who had been exposed to COVID-19, were actively infected with it, or had recovered from it provided the deeply sampled blood TCRbeta repertoires that made up the dataset. The material from the prospective study consisted of cDNA or gDNA derived from T cells, B-cell-depleted T cells, or PBMCs. The samples were drawn from the first 160 participants of the ongoing ImmuneRACE study and from 950 to 1,500 subjects provided by 6 global collaborators. Sample metadata almost always included a de-identified subject ID, COVID-19 status, age in years and sex. Study-level results and caveats: Clinical and demographic metadata were provided uncurated, with the amount varying by source and participant.

TCRbeta CDR3 regions were amplified from genomic DNA using the immunoSEQ Assay, a bias-controlled multiplex PCR. On the study's bioinformatics: The number of nucleated cells in each sample was estimated from the amplification of reference gene primers within the assay. Sequence reads were collapsed and filtered to measure the absolute abundance of every unique TCRbeta CDR3 rearrangement. For each sample, productive Simpson clonality was calculated as the square root of Simpson's diversity index across productive rearrangements. TCRdb stores this immuneACCESS table with in-frame sequences only. Part of the clones is absent; in the studies checked, under half of the shortfall reflects unresolved V genes, and no reason is known for the rest. V and J calls plus clone size are reproduced from that table; the DNA served to infer D and trimming. The sample table records some 320,000 clones; around 87% of these occur just once. Approximately 8% of the sample is held by the ten biggest clonotypes.

Samples from volunteer blood donors who had recovered from COVID-19 were contributed by a second Seattle source. Collaborating institutions collected whole blood in K2EDTA tubes following their own protocols. For TCRbeta analysis, collaborator samples were shipped as frozen whole blood, as isolated PBMCs, or as DNA extracted from either sample type. Turning to this clone: No cognate antigen has been identified for it. No base qualities exist here, and no much larger clone lies one base off it.

The germline V gene (reference sequence) supplies CDR1 LGHDT and CDR2 YNNKEL. The CDR3 goes from the cysteine to the phenylalanine over 14 residues. Only the CDR3 DNA is retained, 42 bases long and in frame from the first base. Cut back by 0 bases and 9 bases, the V and J ends lie 14 bases apart. The receptor was derived from a woman aged 45 to 65 who had recovered from COVID-19. Material for sequencing was peripheral blood. Recombination linked TRBV3-1 (or the pseudogene TRBV3-2) to TRBJ1-2, with the D gene not confidently named. The nucleotide sequence is TGTGCCAGCAGCCAAGAAGGCGGGCGGGCTCGCTACACCTTC. Its protein reads: CASSQEGGRARYTF.